The present T cell receptor (beta chain) was sequenced within a study of Ad26.COV2.S vaccination and SARS-CoV-2 variants. The assay was immunoSEQ multiplex PCR, and TCRdb's table has in-frame clones only and misses some. The data show about 350,000 clones, around 89% seen once. Treatment: around 19 received Ad26.COV2.S at low or high dose, single or two shots; roughly five received placebo; per-sample allocation not given. Repertoires come from day 63 after the first vaccine or placebo injection. This clone was observed a few times. The clonotype was recovered from a person between 18 and 65 years old who received the Ad26.COV2.S COVID-19 vaccine or a placebo. The specimen was peripheral blood, collected in a trial of Ad26.COV2.S vaccine versus placebo.

The CDR3 coding sequence is TGTGCCAGCACTGGGCAGGGGGCTGGCTACACCTTC. Its translation: CASTGQGAGYTF. The chain has TRBV5-6 and TRBJ1-2; 8 bases fit TRBD1. V was clipped by 6 bases and J by 7 bases; unmatched bases: 5. There are 12 residues in the CDR3. Germline loops: CDR1 SGHDT, CDR2 YYEEEE.